The 15 T cell receptor beta chains listed next were all sequenced from one sample in a study of STAT5B mutations in CD4+ large granular lymphocyte leukemia. Only in-frame clones appear in the TCRdb table, and some are missing; sequencing was by immunoSEQ multiplex PCR. In the table there are tens of thousands of clones, 81% of which are singletons. The specimen was CD4+ T cells from blood buffy coats. Every receptor here comes from a human donor in good health.

This chain links TRBV19 with TRBJ2-7; TRBD2 aligns across 9 bases. The CDR3 totals 16 residues. The V gene's germline CDR1 is LNHDA and CDR2 SQIVND (reference sequence). With V trimmed by 5 bases and J by 3 bases, 11 bases remained unmatched. The CDR3 DNA is TGTGCCAGTAGTCCGTACTCGACTAGCGGCCGCTACGAGCAGTACTTC. Translated: CASSPYSTSGRYEQYF.

This chain uses TRBV7-8 with TRBJ2-2; D uncertain. The CDR3 spans 18 residues. Germline values: CDR1 SGHVS, CDR2 FQNEAQ. Trimming pared 0 bases from V and 0 bases from J, leaving 14 bases between. This CDR3 is CASSLARSRFTNTGELFF. The DNA for the CDR3 is TGTGCCAGCAGCTTAGCGAGGTCGAGGTTCACGAACACCGGGGAGCTGTTTTTT.

The V and J genes are TRBV11-2 and TRBJ1-1; maybe TRBD1 (6 bases). V was clipped by 5 bases and J by 4 bases, with 11 bases between them. This CDR3 has 13 residues. Germline V lookup: CDR1 SGHAT, CDR2 FQNNGV. The CDR3 is CASSLGARTEAFF. The DNA for the CDR3 is TGTGCCAGCAGCCTGGGGGCGCGCACTGAAGCTTTCTTT.

This chain uses TRBV19 with TRBJ1-1; weak D call: TRBD1 (6 bases). The germline V gene encodes CDR1 LNHDA and CDR2 SQIVND (reference sequence). V lost 7 bases to trimming and J lost 6 bases, with 18 bases between them. This CDR3 has 14 residues. CDR3 sequence: CASKAQGAPPEAFF. In DNA form, the CDR3 reads TGTGCCAGTAAGGCACAGGGCGCCCCCCCTGAAGCTTTCTTT.

The V gene is TRBV7-8, the J gene TRBJ1-1; no reliable D call. CDR1 is SGHVS and CDR2 is FQNEAQ in the germline V gene. V was clipped by 0 bases and J by 5 bases, with 10 bases between them. The CDR3 contains 14 residues. CDR3 DNA: TGTGCCAGCAGCTTAGCAGAGGGTAGGACTGAAGCTTTCTTT. Its protein is CASSLAEGRTEAFF.

The chain combines TRBV19 with TRBJ1-1, with 10 positions matching TRBD1. The CDR3 covers 17 residues. From germline, CDR1 is LNHDA and CDR2 SQIVND (reference sequence). With 7 bases clipped from V and 1 base from J, the junction kept 12 bases outside the gene matches. The CDR3 protein is CASTPIRDRGPNTEAFF. CDR3 coding DNA: TGTGCCAGTACCCCCATTCGTGACAGGGGGCCGAACACTGAAGCTTTCTTT.

This clone was counted only a few times. The rearrangement uses TRBV6-5 and TRBJ1-1; D is ambiguous. The CDR3 runs to 13 residues. The germline CDR1 and CDR2 sequences are MNHEY and SVGAGI. V was clipped by 0 bases and J by 6 bases, with 8 bases between them. CDR3 DNA: TGTGCCAGCAGTTACTCTCGGGATTCTGAAGCTTTCTTT. Its protein product is CASSYSRDSEAFF.

V is TRBV6-6 and J is TRBJ1-5; maybe TRBD1 (5 bases). Germline V lookup: CDR1 MNHNY, CDR2 SVGAGI (reference sequence). V shed 2 bases and J shed 6 bases, with 17 bases lying between them. CDR3 length: 16 residues. CDR3 nucleotide sequence: TGTGCCAGCAGTTACAGGCCAGGGCCCCAAGGTCAGCCCCAGCATTTT. Translating gives CASSYRPGPQGQPQHF.

The V and J genes are TRBV4-2 and TRBJ2-3, with TRBD2 as a possible D gene (6 bases). Germline CDR1 and CDR2: LGHNA and YNFKEQ. The V and J ends lost 0 bases and 2 bases respectively, with 12 bases between them. The CDR3 runs 16 residues. The CDR3, as DNA: TGTGCCAGCAGCCAAGATCGAGCGGGCCCCACAGATACGCAGTATTTT. It is translated as CASSQDRAGPTDTQYF.

The chain is built from TRBV19 and TRBJ1-4, with a tentative D call TRBD1 (5 bases). Germline V gene sequence: CDR1 LNHDA, CDR2 SQIVND (reference sequence). The CDR3 is 14 amino acids. With 7 bases removed from V and 1 base from J, the gap between germline ends came to 10 bases. The CDR3 here is CASNMGVTNEKLFF. For the CDR3, the DNA is TGTGCCAGTAACATGGGGGTAACTAATGAAAAACTGTTTTTT.

This chain uses TRBV11-2 with TRBJ2-7; TRBD2 matches 13 bases. CDR3 length: 14 residues. After removal of 1 base from V and 8 bases from J, the junction contained 2 bases not matched to a gene. CDR1 is SGHAT, CDR2 FQNNGV, per germline. CDR3: CASSLGTSGGQQYF. The CDR3 DNA reads TGTGCCAGCAGCTTAGGGACTAGCGGGGGACAGCAGTACTTC.

The chain uses TRBV5-1 and TRBJ2-1, with 10 nucleotides matching TRBD1. Germline V gene data show CDR1 as SGHRS and CDR2 as YFSETQ. J gave up 1 base and V 5 bases, and 6 bases lay outside the gene matches. CDR3 length: 16 residues. Written as DNA, the CDR3 is TGCGCCAGCAGTACCGGGACAGGGGTTTCCTACAATGAGCAGTTCTTC. This translates into CASSTGTGVSYNEQFF.

A few counts support this clone. For the CDR3, the DNA is TGCAGCGTGGACAGGGATATGGGGACTGAAGCTTTCTTT. Translated, it gives CSVDRDMGTEAFF. The rearrangement joins TRBV29-1 to TRBJ1-1, with 8 positions matching TRBD1. The CDR3 consists of 13 residues. Per germline, CDR1 SQVTM and CDR2 ANQGSEA. Trimming cost V 6 bases and J 5 bases; bases outside gene matches: 8.

The chain uses TRBV19 and TRBJ2-5, with TRBD1 identical over 8 bases. This CDR3 comprises 15 residues. Trimming cost V 5 bases and J 4 bases; bases outside gene matches: 9. Germline V gene data show CDR1 as LNHDA and CDR2 as SQIVND (reference sequence). The CDR3 is CASSPQGAKGETQYF. CDR3 sequence (DNA): TGTGCCAGTAGTCCGCAGGGGGCGAAGGGAGAGACCCAGTACTTC.

This clone was seen a few times. The chain carries TRBV7-9 and TRBJ2-2; a weak D match, TRBD2 (5 bases). The CDR3 sequence is 15 residues long. Germline CDR1 SEHNR, CDR2 FQNEAQ (reference sequence). Between the trimmed V and J ends, which lost 2 bases and 3 bases, there was a span of 10 bases. CDR3 protein: CASSLIGVHTGELFF. CDR3 nucleotides: TGTGCCAGCAGCTTAATCGGGGTTCACACCGGGGAGCTGTTTTTT.